Detailed here is one T cell receptor beta chain. Its antigen is undetermined. RNA extraction and reverse transcription yielded cDNA as sequencing template. Only in-frame clones appear in the TCRdb table, and some are missing; sequencing was by immunoSEQ multiplex PCR. The profile shows about 260,000 clones, 60% of them singletons. This record belongs to a study of CD8+ T cells in alopecia areata. Study overall: Patients remained on tofacitinib for 6 to 18 months and then went 6 months without it. Study-wide findings and caveats: Treatment with tofacitinib significantly lowered scalp clonality and reduced expanded CD8+ clones among the top 100. Among patients, TCR sharing was less clear than in mice, a difference possibly due in part to HLA diversity in the patient population.

V was trimmed by 7 bases and J by 3 bases, leaving 16 bases between them. The CDR3 has 15 amino acids. Germline V lookup: CDR1 MGHDK, CDR2 SYGVNS. As to treatment: oral pan-JAK inhibitor, 5-10 mg twice daily. Both peripheral blood and punch biopsies of lesional scalp skin were obtained from patients who had alopecia areata. The J gene is TRBJ2-1, the V gene TRBV25-1; perhaps TRBD2 as D (6 bases). Material: CD4+ T cells sorted from blood, obtained around week 54, from a patient treated with tofacitinib. This TCR was sampled from a human donor with alopecia areata. The CDR3 DNA sequence: TGTGCCAGCACCCCCTCCGAGGGACTCTACAATGAGCAGTTCTTC. Protein sequence: CASTPSEGLYNEQFF.